The 32 T cell receptor beta chains below come from one sample, sequenced in a study of early T cells in non-severe SARS-CoV-2 infection. One entry per CDR3 protein, called by TCRdb with MiXCR from the 5' RACE reads. The profile covers tens of thousands of distinct CDR3 sequences, with 10% appearing a single time and around 8.6% taken by the ten largest. The sequenced material came from whole blood. These TCRs come from an adult who was a healthcare worker with PCR-confirmed SARS-CoV-2 infection or an uninfected control (not recorded which).

This clonotype appeared many times. This chain links TRBV18 with TRBJ2-7, with 9 bases matching TRBD1. Germline CDR1 reads KGHSH; CDR2 reads LQKENI. Trimming took 0 bases from V and 6 from J; bases not matched to a gene: 6. The CDR3 runs to 15 residues. For the CDR3, the DNA is TGTGCCAGCTCACCACCGTCCCGGGACAGGGTCGAGCAGTACTTC. Its translation: CASSPPSRDRVEQYF.

The CDR3 bases are TGTGCCAGCAGCCAAGAGGGCCCCCATGAGCAGTTCTTC. Translation: CASSQEGPHEQFF. The chain recombines TRBV3-1 with TRBJ2-1; no clear D gene. The germline V and J ends were trimmed by 0 bases and 8 bases, with 8 bases remaining between them. The germline gives CDR1 LGHDT, CDR2 YNNKEL (reference sequence). The CDR3 is 13 residues long.

This clonotype was detected ten times or more. The chain carries TRBV5-8 and TRBJ2-3; 7 nucleotides agree with TRBD1. CDR1 is SGHTS and CDR2 is YDEGEE in the germline V gene. There are 16 residues in the CDR3. V lost 3 bases and J lost 0; bases outside the gene matches: 7. CDR3 loop: CASSSFGQASTDTQYF. As DNA, the CDR3 is TGTGCCAGCAGCTCCTTCGGACAGGCCAGCACAGATACGCAGTATTTT. Combining the CDR3 with reference TRBV5-8 and TRBJ2-3 gives the whole variable domain EAGVTQSPTHLIKTRGQQATLRCSPISGHTSVYWYQQALGLGLQFLLWYDEGEERNRGNFPPRFSGRQFPNYSSELNVNALELEDSALYLCASSSFGQASTDTQYFGPGTRLTVL.

V gene TRBV6-5 combines with J gene TRBJ2-1; the D is unclear. Trimming shortened V by 4 bases and J by 6 bases, and 16 bases separated the two germline ends. The length of the CDR3 is 15 residues. The germline gives CDR1 MNHEY, CDR2 SVGAGI. The CDR3 DNA is TGTGCCAGCAGTTTAGTGGCGAGAGAGACCAATGAGCAGTTCTTC. Translation: CASSLVARETNEQFF.

This clonotype was observed many times. V is TRBV7-9 and J is TRBJ1-1; perhaps TRBD1 as D (6 bases). V lost 5 bases and J 4 bases, leaving 23 bases between the germline ends. This CDR3 is 17 amino acids long. Germline-derived CDR1 and CDR2 are SEHNR and FQNEAQ (reference sequence). The CDR3 reads CASSREAGDYVGTEAFF. The CDR3 DNA is TGTGCCAGCAGCAGAGAGGCAGGGGATTATGTGGGCACTGAAGCTTTCTTT. Variable domain in full (rest from reference TRBV7-9 and TRBJ1-1): DTGVSQNPRHKITKRGQNVTFRCDPISEHNRLYWYRQTLGQGPEFLTYFQNEAQLEKSRLLSDRFSAERPKGSFSTLEIQRTEQGDSAMYLCASSREAGDYVGTEAFFGQGTRLTVV.

This clonotype was recorded at least ten times. The J gene is TRBJ2-1, the V gene TRBV14, with 14 positions matching TRBD2. The junction had 8 bases not matched to a gene; V was cut back by 2 bases and J by 8 bases. Per germline, CDR1 SGHDN and CDR2 FVKESK. The CDR3 covers 17 residues. The CDR3 here is CASSQRSGTSGSYEQFF. The DNA for the CDR3 is TGTGCCAGCAGCCAAAGATCCGGGACTAGCGGGAGTTATGAGCAGTTCTTC.

There are many counts of this clonotype. The rearrangement links TRBV27 to TRBJ2-5; D uncertain. Germline values: CDR1 MNHEY, CDR2 SMNVEV (reference sequence). The CDR3 extends over 13 amino acids. Between the trimmed V and J ends, which lost 8 bases and 7 bases, there was a span of 17 bases. In nucleotides, the CDR3 is TGTGCCAGCGGTGGCTTGGGCATCAGGACCCAGTACTTC. This sequence encodes CASGGLGIRTQYF.

This clonotype was counted only a few times. The chain combines TRBV10-1 with TRBJ2-7; TRBD1 matches 11 bases. With V trimmed by 6 bases and J by 1 base, 11 bases remained unmatched. CDR3 length equals 17 residues. Looked up from germline, CDR1 is WNHNN and CDR2 is SYGVQD (reference sequence). The CDR3, as DNA: TGCGCCAGCAGGGACCGGGACAGGGGGTTTTGTTCCTACGAGCAGTACTTC. Its protein is CASRDRDRGFCSYEQYF.

Ten or more counts support this clonotype. The rearrangement uses TRBV9 and TRBJ2-1; D is unresolved. CDR3 size: 15 residues. Germline V CDR1 and CDR2: SGDLS, YYNGEE. Deletions cut 4 bases from V and 0 bases from J, with 11 bases between. The CDR3 DNA reads TGTGCCAGCAGCCCCAGCTGGAGCTCCTACAATGAGCAGTTCTTC. It encodes CASSPSWSSYNEQFF.

The chain employs TRBV20-1 and TRBJ1-6, with D possibly being TRBD1 (6 bases). The CDR3 totals 17 residues. Germline CDR1 is DFQATT and CDR2 is SNEGSKA (reference sequence). Trimming shortened V by 0 bases and J by 0 bases, and 12 bases separated the two germline ends. The CDR3 DNA reads as TGCAGTGCTAGAGAATTGCAGGGGAGCTCCTATAATTCACCCCTCCACTTT. Protein sequence: CSARELQGSSYNSPLHF.

This clonotype was seen ten or more times. The chain is built from TRBV5-4 and TRBJ1-2; 10 nucleotides align to TRBD1. Losses at the gene ends were 0 bases for V and 3 bases for J; bases not matched to a gene: 2. This CDR3 has 15 residues. Germline values: CDR1 SGHNT, CDR2 YYREEE (reference sequence). The CDR3 protein is CASSLAGQGYYGYTF. The CDR3 DNA follows: TGTGCCAGCAGCTTGGCGGGACAGGGGTACTATGGCTACACCTTC.

There are a few counts of this clonotype. V and J are TRBV14 and TRBJ1-2; the D gene is possibly TRBD1 (6 bases). The germline CDR1 and CDR2 sequences are SGHDN and FVKESK. The CDR3 consists of 14 residues. The V end lost 0 bases, the J end lost 7 bases, and 12 bases lay between the germline ends. The CDR3 region has the DNA TGTGCCAGCAGCCAAGATCCGGCAGGGGTTGGCTACACCTTC. It is translated as CASSQDPAGVGYTF.

This clonotype was observed many times. The J gene is TRBJ2-5, the V gene TRBV5-1; perhaps TRBD2 as D (5 bases). Trimming shortened V by 2 bases and J by 2 bases, and 7 bases separated the two germline ends. This CDR3 is built from 13 residues. Germline CDR1 SGHRS, CDR2 YFSETQ. The CDR3 protein is CASSFSGQETQYF. The CDR3 nucleotides read TGCGCCAGCAGCTTCTCGGGACAAGAGACCCAGTACTTC.

The sample holds many counts of this clonotype. The chain recombines TRBV6-2 or TRBV6-3 with TRBJ2-7; 7 bases agree with TRBD2. Germline V gene lookup returns CDR1 MNHEY and CDR2 SVGEGT. V dropped 6 bases and J dropped 6; count of bases not matched to a gene: 2. The CDR3 sequence is 11 residues long. CDR3 sequence: CASRTGGEQYF. In DNA form, the CDR3 reads TGTGCCAGCAGAACGGGGGGCGAGCAGTACTTC.

The rearrangement joins TRBV29-1 to TRBJ1-2; D remains ambiguous. Trimming stripped 8 bases from V and 2 bases from J, with 12 bases between. The CDR3 consists of 12 residues. In germline, CDR1 is SQVTM, CDR2 ANQGSEA. The CDR3 here is CSSETENYGYTF. Here the CDR3 DNA reads TGCAGCTCCGAAACGGAGAACTATGGCTACACCTTC.

This clonotype was seen repeatedly, ten times or more. This rearrangement joins TRBV29-1 to TRBJ1-1; possible D gene TRBD1, 5 bases. In germline, CDR1 is SQVTM, CDR2 ANQGSEA. There are 14 residues in the CDR3. Trimming shortened V by 4 bases and J by 7 bases, and 19 bases separated the two germline ends. The CDR3 DNA is TGCAGCGTTGCTTGGGGGTCCGAAGGAGATGAAGCTTTCTTT. This sequence encodes CSVAWGSEGDEAFF. Using reference TRBV29-1 and TRBJ1-1 for the parts outside the CDR3, the full variable domain is SAVISQKPSRDICQRGTSLTIQCQVDSQVTMMFWYRQQPGQSLTLIATANQGSEATYESGFVIDKFPISRPNLTFSTLTVSNMSPEDSSIYLCSVAWGSEGDEAFFGQGTRLTVV.

The sample holds many counts of this clonotype. The chain links TRBV7-9 to TRBJ2-3; 8 nucleotides line up with TRBD2. There are 13 residues in the CDR3. V lost 11 bases and J lost 6; bases outside the gene matches: 10. From germline, CDR1 is SEHNR and CDR2 FQNEAQ (reference sequence). CDR3 in DNA: TGTGCCCCCGAACGGCGGGAGGATGATACGCAGTATTTT. Its translation: CAPERREDDTQYF. Complete variable domain (other parts from reference TRBV7-9 and TRBJ2-3): DTGVSQNPRHKITKRGQNVTFRCDPISEHNRLYWYRQTLGQGPEFLTYFQNEAQLEKSRLLSDRFSAERPKGSFSTLEIQRTEQGDSAMYLCAPERREDDTQYFGPGTRLTVL.

This chain joins TRBV5-6 and TRBJ1-2; tentative D call: TRBD1 (6 bases). Germline V gives CDR1 SGHDT, CDR2 YYEEEE. V lost 4 bases, J lost 4 bases, and 11 bases lay in between. This CDR3 has 13 amino acids. The CDR3, as DNA: TGTGCCAGCAGCCCTCAGGGGCTCTATGGCTACACCTTC. Translated: CASSPQGLYGYTF.

This clonotype came up many times. The chain employs TRBV14 and TRBJ2-1; 15 bases match TRBD2. The V segment lost 4 bases and the J segment 6 bases; nucleotides outside the gene matches: 13. Germline V gives CDR1 SGHDN, CDR2 FVKESK. This CDR3 contains 19 residues. The CDR3 is CASSPWTSGRALTPNEQFF. The CDR3 nucleotides read TGTGCCAGCAGCCCGTGGACTAGCGGGAGGGCCTTAACCCCCAATGAGCAGTTCTTC.

In its sample, this clonotype was seen many times. This chain connects TRBV12-3 or TRBV12-4 to TRBJ1-5; D gene unclear. The CDR3 runs 15 residues. V lost 3 bases and J 0 bases, leaving 9 bases between the germline ends. The CDR3: CASSFTRYSNQPQHF. CDR3 nucleotides: TGTGCCAGCAGTTTTACCAGATATAGCAATCAGCCCCAGCATTTT.

The chain couples TRBV5-1 to TRBJ2-3; unclear D gene. Trimming took 4 bases from V and 0 from J, leaving 15 bases between them. CDR1 and CDR2 from the germline V gene are SGHRS and YFSETQ. The CDR3 covers 16 residues. In DNA form, the CDR3 reads TGCGCCAGCAGCCTTTCAGGACGACCTAGCACAGATACGCAGTATTTT. This encodes CASSLSGRPSTDTQYF.

This clonotype was counted at least ten times. The chain has TRBV28 and TRBJ1-2, with a possible D match to TRBD1 (5 bases). V gave up 8 bases and J gave up 4 bases, with 11 bases separating them. The germline V gene encodes CDR1 MDHEN and CDR2 SYDVKM. The CDR3 loop spans 12 amino acids. The CDR3, as DNA: TGTGCCAGCTTATACAGGAGCTATGGCTACACCTTC. This encodes CASLYRSYGYTF.

In this sample, this clonotype turned up many times. V and J are TRBV12-3 or TRBV12-4 and TRBJ1-1, with 9 bases lining up with TRBD1. The CDR3 sequence is 16 residues long. V trimming: 3 bases; J trimming: 4 bases; junction bases outside the gene matches: 9. CDR3 in amino acids: CASSLGQGNRGTEAFF. DNA for the CDR3: TGTGCCAGCAGTTTGGGACAGGGTAATCGGGGCACTGAAGCTTTCTTT.

This chain joins TRBV6-2 or TRBV6-3 and TRBJ2-1; 13 nucleotides match TRBD2. Trimming cost V 6 bases and J 7 bases; bases outside gene matches: 12. The CDR3 is made up of 17 amino acids. Germline V gene lookup returns CDR1 MNHEY and CDR2 SVGEGT. CDR3 residues: CASSLNPTSGRANEQFF. The CDR3 nucleotides are TGTGCCAGCAGCCTTAACCCCACTAGCGGGAGGGCGAATGAGCAGTTCTTC.

In this sample, this clonotype turned up many times. The chain carries TRBV12-3 or TRBV12-4 and TRBJ2-3; D gene unclear. The CDR3 length is 15 residues. With 3 bases removed from V and 0 bases from J, the gap between germline ends came to 10 bases. The CDR3 region is CASSLSETSTDTQYF. DNA for the CDR3: TGTGCCAGCAGTTTGAGTGAGACTAGCACAGATACGCAGTATTTT.

The table lists this clonotype with a few counts. The chain recombines TRBV30 with TRBJ2-7; 8 bases are shared with TRBD1. Germline CDR1 is GTSNPN and CDR2 is SVGIG (reference sequence). The V gene end was trimmed by 3 bases and the J gene end by 3 bases; junction bases not matched to a gene: 7. The CDR3 loop spans 14 amino acids. CDR3 in amino acids: CAWRLRTGFYEQYF. The CDR3 nucleotides are TGTGCCTGGAGACTCAGGACAGGGTTCTACGAGCAGTACTTC.

This clonotype was picked up a small number of times. This sequence joins TRBV3-1 and TRBJ2-1; D assignment may be TRBD1 or TRBD2 (6 bases each). Trimming shortened V by 4 bases and J by 7 bases, and 11 bases separated the two germline ends. CDR1 and CDR2 (germline): LGHDT, YNNKEL (reference sequence). This CDR3 is 13 amino acids long. In DNA, the CDR3 is TGTGCCAGCAGCCCAGGGGCGGGGAATGAGCAGTTCTTC. Its translation is CASSPGAGNEQFF.

This clonotype was seen ten or more times. The rearrangement links TRBV12-3 or TRBV12-4 to TRBJ2-3; D ambiguous. Deletions cut 4 bases from V and 0 bases from J, with 11 bases between. This CDR3 comprises 15 residues. CDR3 sequence: CASSSGAFSTDTQYF. CDR3 DNA sequence: TGTGCCAGCAGTTCAGGTGCCTTTAGCACAGATACGCAGTATTTT.

The chain uses TRBV7-6 and TRBJ1-5; maybe TRBD1 (5 bases). Trimming took off 0 bases at V and 4 bases at J, with 7 bases between the two ends. This CDR3 spans 14 amino acids. Germline lookup yields CDR1 SGHVS and CDR2 FNYEAQ. In DNA, the CDR3 is TGTGCCAGCAGCTTAGCCGCAGGGAATCAGCCCCAGCATTTT. As protein: CASSLAAGNQPQHF.

This clonotype appeared many times. The chain uses TRBV12-5 and TRBJ2-1; 9 bases agree with TRBD2. Germline loops: CDR1 LGHNT, CDR2 FRNRAP. J gave up 6 bases and V 0 bases, and 9 bases lay outside the gene matches. CDR3 length: 17 amino acids. The CDR3 DNA is TGTGCTAGTGGTTTGGTAGGCAGTAGCGGGAGCTCCAATGAGCAGTTCTTC. Its translation is CASGLVGSSGSSNEQFF.

This clonotype was recorded a few times. This sequence joins TRBV12-3 or TRBV12-4 and TRBJ1-2, with unresolved D. Trimming pared 4 bases from V and 8 bases from J, leaving 17 bases between. The CDR3 extends over 14 amino acids. The CDR3 loop is CASSSSSILVGYTF. The DNA of the CDR3 is TGTGCCAGCAGTTCGTCCTCGATTCTAGTGGGCTACACCTTC.

The J gene is TRBJ1-2, the V gene TRBV29-1; tentatively, D is TRBD1 (6 bases). The germline V gene encodes CDR1 SQVTM and CDR2 ANQGSEA. This CDR3 contains 15 residues. The ends were cut back, 3 bases at V and 2 bases at J, with 16 bases in the middle. Here the CDR3 DNA reads TGCAGCGTTGACGGCAGGGGACTAGGAAACTATGGCTACACCTTC. Translation: CSVDGRGLGNYGYTF.